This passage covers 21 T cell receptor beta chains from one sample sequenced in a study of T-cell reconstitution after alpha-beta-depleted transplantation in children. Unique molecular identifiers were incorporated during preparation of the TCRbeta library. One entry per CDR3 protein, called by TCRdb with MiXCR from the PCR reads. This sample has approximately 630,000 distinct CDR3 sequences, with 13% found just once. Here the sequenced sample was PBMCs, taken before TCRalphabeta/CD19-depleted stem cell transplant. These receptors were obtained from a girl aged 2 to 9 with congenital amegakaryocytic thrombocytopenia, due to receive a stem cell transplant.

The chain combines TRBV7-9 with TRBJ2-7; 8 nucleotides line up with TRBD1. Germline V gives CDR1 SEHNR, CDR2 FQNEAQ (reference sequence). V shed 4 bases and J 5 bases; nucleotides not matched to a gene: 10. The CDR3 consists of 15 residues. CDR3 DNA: TGTGCCAGCAGCTCCTACCTGACAGGGGCCCACGAGCAGTACTTC. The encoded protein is CASSSYLTGAHEQYF.

As DNA, the CDR3 is TGCAGTGCTAGGGGGACTCTTGCCTACGAGCAGTACTTC. Protein product: CSARGTLAYEQYF. The chain links TRBV20-1 to TRBJ2-7, with a tentative D call TRBD2 (6 bases). V was pared by 3 bases and J by 2 bases, with 11 bases between. Germline lookup yields CDR1 DFQATT and CDR2 SNEGSKA (reference sequence). The CDR3 has 13 amino acids.

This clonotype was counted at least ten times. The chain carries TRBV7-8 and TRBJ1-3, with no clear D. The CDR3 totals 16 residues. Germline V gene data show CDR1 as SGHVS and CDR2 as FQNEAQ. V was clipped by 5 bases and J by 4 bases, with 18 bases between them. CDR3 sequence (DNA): TGTGCCAGCAGCATAGGACCGCAACCGTCCGGAAACACCATATATTTT. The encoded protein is CASSIGPQPSGNTIYF.

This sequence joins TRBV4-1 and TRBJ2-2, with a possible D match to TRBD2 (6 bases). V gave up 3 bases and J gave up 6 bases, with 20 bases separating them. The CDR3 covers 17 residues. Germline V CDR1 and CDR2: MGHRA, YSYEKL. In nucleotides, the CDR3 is TGCGCCAGCAGCCATGGCCCGGGGGTTAGCGGCCCCGGGGAGCTGTTTTTT. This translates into CASSHGPGVSGPGELFF.

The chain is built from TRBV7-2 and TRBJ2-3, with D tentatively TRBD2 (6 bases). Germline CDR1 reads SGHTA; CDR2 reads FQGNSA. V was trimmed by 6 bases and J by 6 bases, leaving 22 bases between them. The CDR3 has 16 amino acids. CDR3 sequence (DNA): TGTGCCAGCAGAAGGAGCGGAGGGACCCTGGGTGATACGCAGTATTTT. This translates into CASRRSGGTLGDTQYF.

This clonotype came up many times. This CDR3 is CSARDQGGKAGSYNEQFF. CDR3 sequence (DNA): TGCAGTGCTAGAGATCAGGGCGGAAAGGCCGGCTCCTACAATGAGCAGTTCTTC. The chain combines TRBV20-1 with TRBJ2-1; D perhaps matches TRBD1 (5 bases). This CDR3 comprises 18 residues. Germline CDR1 and CDR2: DFQATT and SNEGSKA (reference sequence). Trimming took off 0 bases at V and 0 bases at J, with 18 bases between the two ends.

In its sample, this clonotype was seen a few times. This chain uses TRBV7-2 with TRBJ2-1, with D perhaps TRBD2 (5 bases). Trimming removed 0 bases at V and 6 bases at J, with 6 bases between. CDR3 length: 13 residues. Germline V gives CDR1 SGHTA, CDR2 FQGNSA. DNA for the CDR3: TGTGCCAGCAGCTTAGCTCTAGCCAATGAGCAGTTCTTC. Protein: CASSLALANEQFF.

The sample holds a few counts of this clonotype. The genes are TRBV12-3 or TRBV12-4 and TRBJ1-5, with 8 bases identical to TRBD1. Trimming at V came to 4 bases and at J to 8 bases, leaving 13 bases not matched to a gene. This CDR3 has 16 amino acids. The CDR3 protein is CASSSPPPGQGEPQHF. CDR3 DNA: TGTGCCAGCAGTTCCCCCCCCCCAGGACAGGGTGAGCCCCAGCATTTT.

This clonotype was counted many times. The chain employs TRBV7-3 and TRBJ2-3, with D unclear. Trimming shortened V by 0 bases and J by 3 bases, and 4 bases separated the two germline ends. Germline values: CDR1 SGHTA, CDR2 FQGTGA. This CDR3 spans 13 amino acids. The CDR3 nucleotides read TGTGCCAGCAGCTTAACCATAACAGATACGCAGTATTTT. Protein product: CASSLTITDTQYF. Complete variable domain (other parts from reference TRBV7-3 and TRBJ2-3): GAGVSQTPSNKVTEKGKYVELRCDPISGHTALYWYRQSLGQGPEFLIYFQGTGAADDSGLPNDRFFAVRPEGSVSTLKIQRTERGDSAVYLCASSLTITDTQYFGPGTRLTVL.

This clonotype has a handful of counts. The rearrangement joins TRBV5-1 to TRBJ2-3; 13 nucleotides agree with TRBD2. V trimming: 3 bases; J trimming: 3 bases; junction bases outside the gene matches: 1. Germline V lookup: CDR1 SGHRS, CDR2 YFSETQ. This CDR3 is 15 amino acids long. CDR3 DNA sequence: TGCGCCAGCAGCTGGGGACTAGCGGGGACAGATACGCAGTATTTT. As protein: CASSWGLAGTDTQYF.

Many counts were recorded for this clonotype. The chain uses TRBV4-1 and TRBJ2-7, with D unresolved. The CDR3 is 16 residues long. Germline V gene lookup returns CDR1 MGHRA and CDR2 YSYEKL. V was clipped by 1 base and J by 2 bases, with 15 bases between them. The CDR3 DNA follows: TGCGCCAGCAGCCAAGGTACCGTCGGCATGCCCTACGAGCAGTACTTC. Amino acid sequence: CASSQGTVGMPYEQYF.

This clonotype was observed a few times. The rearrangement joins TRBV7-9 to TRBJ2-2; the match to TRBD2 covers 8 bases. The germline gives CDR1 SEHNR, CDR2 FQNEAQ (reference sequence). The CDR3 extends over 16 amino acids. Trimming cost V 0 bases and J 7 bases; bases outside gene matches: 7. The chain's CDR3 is CASSLAIGLAFGELFF. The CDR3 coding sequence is TGTGCCAGCAGCTTAGCGATCGGACTAGCCTTCGGGGAGCTGTTTTTT.

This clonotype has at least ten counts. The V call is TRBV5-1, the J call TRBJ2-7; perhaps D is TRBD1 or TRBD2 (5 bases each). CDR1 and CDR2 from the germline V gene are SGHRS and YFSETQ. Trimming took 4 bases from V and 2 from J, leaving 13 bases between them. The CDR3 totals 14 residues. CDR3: CASSPGPETYEQYF. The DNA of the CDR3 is TGCGCCAGCAGCCCGGGACCAGAAACCTACGAGCAGTACTTC.

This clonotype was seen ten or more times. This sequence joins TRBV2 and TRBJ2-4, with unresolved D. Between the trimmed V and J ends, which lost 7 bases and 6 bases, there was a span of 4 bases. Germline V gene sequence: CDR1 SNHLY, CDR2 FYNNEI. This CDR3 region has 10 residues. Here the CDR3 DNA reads TGTGCCAGCAAGGGAAACATTCAGTACTTC. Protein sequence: CASKGNIQYF.

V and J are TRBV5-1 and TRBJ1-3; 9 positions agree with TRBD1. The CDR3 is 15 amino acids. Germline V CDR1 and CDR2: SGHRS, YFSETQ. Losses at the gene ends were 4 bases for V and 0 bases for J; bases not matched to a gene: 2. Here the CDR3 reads CASSTGGSSGNTIYF. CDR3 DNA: TGCGCCAGCAGCACAGGGGGCAGCTCTGGAAACACCATATATTTT.

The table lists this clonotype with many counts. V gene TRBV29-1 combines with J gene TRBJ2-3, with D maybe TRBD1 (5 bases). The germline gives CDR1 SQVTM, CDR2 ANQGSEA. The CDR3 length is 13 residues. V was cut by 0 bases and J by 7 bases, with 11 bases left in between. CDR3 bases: TGCAGCGTTGAAGATATGGGGCCCCATACGCAGTATTTT. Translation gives CSVEDMGPHTQYF.

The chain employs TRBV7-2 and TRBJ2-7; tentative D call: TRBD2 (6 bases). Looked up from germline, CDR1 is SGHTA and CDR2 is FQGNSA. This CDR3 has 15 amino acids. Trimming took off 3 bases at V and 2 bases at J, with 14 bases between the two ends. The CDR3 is CASSLSPGVAYEQYF. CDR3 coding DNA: TGTGCCAGCAGCTTGAGTCCGGGGGTCGCCTACGAGCAGTACTTC. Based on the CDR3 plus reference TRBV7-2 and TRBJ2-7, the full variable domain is GAGVSQSPSNKVTEKGKDVELRCDPISGHTALYWYRQSLGQGLEFLIYFQGNSAPDKSGLPSDRFSAERTGGSVSTLTIQRTQQEDSAVYLCASSLSPGVAYEQYFGPGTRLTVT.

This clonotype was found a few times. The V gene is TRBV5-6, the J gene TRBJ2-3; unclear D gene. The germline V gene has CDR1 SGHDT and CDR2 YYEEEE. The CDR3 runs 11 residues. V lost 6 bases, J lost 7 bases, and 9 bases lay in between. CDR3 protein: CASNALYTQYF. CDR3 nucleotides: TGTGCCAGCAACGCCCTCTATACGCAGTATTTT.

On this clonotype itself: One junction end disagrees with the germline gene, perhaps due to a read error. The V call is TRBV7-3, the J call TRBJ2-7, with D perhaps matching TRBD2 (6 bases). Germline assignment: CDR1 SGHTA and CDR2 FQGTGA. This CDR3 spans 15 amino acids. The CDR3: CASSLTVGEERGQYF. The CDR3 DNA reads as TGTGCGAGCAGCTTAACGGTCGGGGAGGAACGCGGGCAGTACTTC.

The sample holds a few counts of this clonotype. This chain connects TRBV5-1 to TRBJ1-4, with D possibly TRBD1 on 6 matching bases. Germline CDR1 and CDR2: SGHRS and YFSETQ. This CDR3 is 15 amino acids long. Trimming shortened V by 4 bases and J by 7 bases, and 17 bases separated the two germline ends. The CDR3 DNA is TGCGCCAGCAGCGATGGGACATTCGGCGGTGAAAAACTGTTTTTT. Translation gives CASSDGTFGGEKLFF. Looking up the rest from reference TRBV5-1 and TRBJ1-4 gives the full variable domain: KAGVTQTPRYLIKTRGQQVTLSCSPISGHRSVSWYQQTPGQGLQFLFEYFSETQRNKGNFPGRFSGRQFSNSRSEMNVSTLELGDSALYLCASSDGTFGGEKLFFGSGTQLSVL.

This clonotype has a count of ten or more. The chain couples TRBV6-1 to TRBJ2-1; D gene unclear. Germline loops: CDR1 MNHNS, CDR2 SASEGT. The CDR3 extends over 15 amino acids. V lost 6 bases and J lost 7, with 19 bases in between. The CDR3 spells CASRLLVWARNEQFF. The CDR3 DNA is TGTGCCAGCAGATTGTTAGTCTGGGCGCGAAATGAGCAGTTCTTC.